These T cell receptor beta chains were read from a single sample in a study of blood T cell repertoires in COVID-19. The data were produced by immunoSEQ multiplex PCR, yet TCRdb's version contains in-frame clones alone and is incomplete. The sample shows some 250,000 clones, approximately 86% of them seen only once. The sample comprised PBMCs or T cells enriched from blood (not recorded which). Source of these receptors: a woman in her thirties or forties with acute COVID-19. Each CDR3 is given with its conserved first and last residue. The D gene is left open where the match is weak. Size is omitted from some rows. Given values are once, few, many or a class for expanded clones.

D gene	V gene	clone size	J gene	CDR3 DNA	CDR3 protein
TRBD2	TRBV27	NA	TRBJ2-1	TGTGCCAGTCACAAGCGGGGTGGGGGCAATGAGCAGTTCTTC	CASHKRGGGNEQFF
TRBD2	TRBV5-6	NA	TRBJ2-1	TGTGCCAGCAGCTTGGTGGCTAGCGGAGGGTCCTACAATGAGCAGTTCTTC	CASSLVASGGSYNEQFF
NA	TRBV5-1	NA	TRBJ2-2	TGCGCCAGCGGTAGGAGCGCGAACACCGGGGAGCTGTTTTTT	CASGRSANTGELFF
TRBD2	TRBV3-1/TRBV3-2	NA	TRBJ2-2	TGTGCCAGCAGCCAAGAAAGTAGCGGGGGCACCGGGGAGCTGTTTTTT	CASSQESSGGTGELFF
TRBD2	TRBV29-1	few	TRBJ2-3	TGCAGCTCCGTTAGAGCGGGAGAACCAGATACGCAGTATTTT	CSSVRAGEPDTQYF
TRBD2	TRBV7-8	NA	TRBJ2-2	TGTGCCAGCAGCCGGACTAGCGGGAGCACCGGGGAGCTGTTTTTT	CASSRTSGSTGELFF
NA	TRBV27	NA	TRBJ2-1	TGTGCCAGCAGTTTATCACGAGACAATGAGCAGTTCTTC	CASSLSRDNEQFF
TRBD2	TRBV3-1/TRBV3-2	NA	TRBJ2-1	TGTGCCAGCAGCCAAGTTCTAGCGGGACGAGATGAGCAGTTCTTC	CASSQVLAGRDEQFF
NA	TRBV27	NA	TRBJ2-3	TGTGCCAGCAGTTTTGCTATAGGCACAGATACGCAGTATTTT	CASSFAIGTDTQYF
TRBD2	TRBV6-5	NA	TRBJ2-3	TGTGCCAGCGGTCTAGCGGGAGGGCAGAAAGATACGCAGTATTTT	CASGLAGGQKDTQYF
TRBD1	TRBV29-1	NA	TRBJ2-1	TGCAGCGTTGGACAGGGGGTGGGTGAGCAGTTCTTC	CSVGQGVGEQFF
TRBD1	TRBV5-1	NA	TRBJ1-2	TGCGCCAGCAGCTTGGGACAGGGGGCGAACTATGGCTACACCTTC	CASSLGQGANYGYTF
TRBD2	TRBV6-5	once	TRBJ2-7	TGTGCCAGCGGAGGGTGGGGAGGGTCCAACGAGCAGTACTTC	CASGGWGGSNEQYF